This entry features one T cell receptor (beta chain) sequence. Antigen specificity is unknown. The data stem from a study of shared clonotypes between healthy human individuals. CDR3 length: 19 amino acids. V shed 7 bases and J 4 bases; nucleotides not matched to a gene: 13. Germline-derived CDR1 and CDR2 are LNHDA and SQIVND (reference sequence). Running of the assay took place at deep level. TCRdb keeps only in-frame clones here, not all; method: immunoSEQ multiplex PCR. Altogether 740,000 or so clones are present, more than 70% being singletons, with the ten largest covering around 1.7%. Regarding the study as a whole: Clonotypes not shared had lower generation probabilities than those common to all four donors.

Sequenced input: memory CD4+ T cells sorted from blood. Subset indicated: CD45RA-negative fraction. The TCR sequence derives from a woman aged 25 to 39 in good health. The chain is built from TRBV19 and TRBJ2-2; TRBD2 matches 15 bases. The CDR3 DNA is TGTGCCAGTACCCGGCGGGGACTAGCGGGAGGCCCGGGCACCGGGGAGCTGTTTTTT. Residues: CASTRRGLAGGPGTGELFF.